This T cell receptor (beta chain) derives from a study of blood T cell repertoires in COVID-19 (dated by TCRdb to 2020 to 2022). As for the study more broadly: Samples covering the acute and convalescent phases of COVID-19 were provided by collaborators in the United States, Italy and Spain. The prospective study material was composed of cDNA or gDNA derived from T cells, B-cell-depleted T cells, or PBMCs. Deeply sampled blood TCRbeta repertoires from subjects exposed to, actively infected with, or recovered from COVID-19 were included in the dataset. A freely available public database, intended as a resource for researchers studying the immune response to SARS-CoV-2, is where the repertoires were released. The samples were drawn from two sources: the first 160 participants of the ongoing ImmuneRACE study, and 950 to 1,500 subjects contributed by 6 global collaborators. A de-identified subject ID, COVID-19 status, age in years and sex were almost always included in the sample metadata. Where HLA class I and class II types were available, the types were taken from metadata supplied by the sample provider, not from assay-based typing. Here is what the overall study found, with its caveats: The quantity of clinical and demographic metadata differed by source and by participant and was supplied without curation.

Whole blood was collected in K2EDTA tubes by collaborating institutions according to the institutions' own protocols. Collaborator samples were shipped for TCRbeta analysis as frozen whole blood, isolated PBMCs, or DNA extracted from either sample type. On this clone itself: No antigen is known for it. There are no base qualities to consult, and no much larger clone falls within one base.

The germline V gene encodes CDR1 SEHNR and CDR2 FQNEAQ (reference sequence). Germline trimming amounts to 5 bases on V and 4 bases on J, with 5 as the count of junction bases outside the gene matches. Inclusive of the bounding cysteine and phenylalanine, the CDR3 is 14 residues long. Only the CDR3 DNA stays, 42 bases, in frame from base 1. The immunoSEQ Assay, a bias-controlled multiplex PCR, was used to amplify TCRbeta CDR3 regions from genomic DNA. Concerning the study's data processing: Within the assay, amplification of reference gene primers was used to estimate how many nucleated cells each sample contained. Sequence reads were collapsed and filtered to measure the absolute abundance of every unique TCRbeta CDR3 rearrangement. For each sample, productive Simpson clonality was calculated by taking the square root of Simpson's diversity index across productive rearrangements. In TCRdb, the immuneACCESS table is reduced to in-frame sequences with V and J assigned. These tables do not hold every clone; where another copy was compared, an unresolved V gene accounts for under half, and the others remain unexplained. For V, J and clone size, that table is used; D and trimming come from the DNA. In all, the sample holds fewer than 200,000 clones, and approximately 85% of those were seen once. The ten largest clonotypes hold just under 8.5% of the sample.

The sequenced sample consisted of peripheral blood. The receptor comes from a woman in her sixties with acute or convalescent COVID-19. This receptor chain uses TRBV7-9 and TRBJ1-2; TRBD1 matches 9 bases in the middle. The nucleotides read TGTGCCAGCAGCCGGGGACAGGGTGGCTATGGCTACACCTTC. It codes for CASSRGQGGYGYTF.